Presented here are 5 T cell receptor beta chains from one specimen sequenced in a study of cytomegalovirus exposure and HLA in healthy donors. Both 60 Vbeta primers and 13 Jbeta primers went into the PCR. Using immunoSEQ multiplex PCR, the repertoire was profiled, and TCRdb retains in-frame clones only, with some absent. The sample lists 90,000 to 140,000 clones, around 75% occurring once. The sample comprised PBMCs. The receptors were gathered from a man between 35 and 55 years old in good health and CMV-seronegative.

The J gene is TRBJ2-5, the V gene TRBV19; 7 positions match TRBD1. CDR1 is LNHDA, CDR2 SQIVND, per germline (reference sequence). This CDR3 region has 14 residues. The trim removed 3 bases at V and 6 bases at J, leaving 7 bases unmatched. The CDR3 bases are TGTGCCAGTAGTATTACACAGGGGTGGAAGACCCAGTACTTC. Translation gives CASSITQGWKTQYF.

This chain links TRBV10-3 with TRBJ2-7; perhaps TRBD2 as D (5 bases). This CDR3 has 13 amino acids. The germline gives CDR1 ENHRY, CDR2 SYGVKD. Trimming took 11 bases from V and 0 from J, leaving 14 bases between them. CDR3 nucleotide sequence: TGTGCCCACCGGGCTAGCCTCTCCTACGAGCAGTACTTC. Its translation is CAHRASLSYEQYF.

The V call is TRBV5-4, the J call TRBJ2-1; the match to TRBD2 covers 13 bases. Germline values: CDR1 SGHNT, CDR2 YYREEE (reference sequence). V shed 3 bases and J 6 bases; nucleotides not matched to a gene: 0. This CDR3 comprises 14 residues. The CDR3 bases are TGTGCCAGCAGCTGGACTAGCGGGAGCAATGAGCAGTTCTTC. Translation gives CASSWTSGSNEQFF.

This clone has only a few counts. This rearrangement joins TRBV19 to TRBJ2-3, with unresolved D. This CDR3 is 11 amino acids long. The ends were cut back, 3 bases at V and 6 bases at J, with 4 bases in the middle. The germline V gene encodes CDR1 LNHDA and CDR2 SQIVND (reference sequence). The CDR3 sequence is CASSILDTQYF. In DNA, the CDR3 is TGTGCCAGTAGTATTCTGGATACGCAGTATTTT.

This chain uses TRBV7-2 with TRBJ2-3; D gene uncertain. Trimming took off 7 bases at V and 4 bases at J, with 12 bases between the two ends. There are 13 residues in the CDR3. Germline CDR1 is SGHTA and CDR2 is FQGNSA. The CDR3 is CASTSGWADTQYF. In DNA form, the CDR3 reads TGTGCCAGCACCTCCGGGTGGGCAGATACGCAGTATTTT. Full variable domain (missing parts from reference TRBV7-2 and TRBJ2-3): GAGVSQSPSNKVTEKGKDVELRCDPISGHTALYWYRQSLGQGLEFLIYFQGNSAPDKSGLPSDRFSAERTGGSVSTLTIQRTQQEDSAVYLCASTSGWADTQYFGPGTRLTVL.